The clone carrying this TCR beta chain qualifies as medium-sized (0.01 to 0.1%). Using its own MiXCR run on the 5' RACE reads, TCRdb lists one record per CDR3 protein. In the table there are 25,000 to 30,000 distinct CDR3 sequences, 5.8% of which are singletons. The entry originates in a study of early T cells in non-severe SARS-CoV-2 infection. Study-level information: Unsorted whole-blood RNA was sequenced in bulk, leaving chains unpaired.

J gave up 0 bases and V 7 bases, and 8 bases lay outside the gene matches. This CDR3 spans 15 amino acids. Germline CDR1 SGHDN, CDR2 FVKESK. The V call is TRBV14, the J call TRBJ2-7, with 8 bases fitting TRBD1. Sequences were obtained from whole blood. The TCR was taken from an adult who was a healthcare worker with PCR-confirmed SARS-CoV-2 infection or an uninfected control (not recorded which). CDR3 nucleotide sequence: TGTGCCAGCAACCACCGACAGGGGAGCTCCTACGAGCAGTACTTC. It specifies CASNHRQGSSYEQYF.